Below, 32 T cell receptor beta chains from the same sample are listed, as sequenced in a study of vaccination and CD4 T cells after COVID-19. The antigens for these receptors are not known. The Oncomine TCR Beta short-read assay was applied to DNA of cultured CD4+ T cells. From the PCR reads, TCRdb called clonotypes with MiXCR, one entry per CDR3 protein. The sample shows 12,000 or so distinct CDR3 sequences, approximately 80% of them seen only once. The treatment: 10-day PBMC culture with coronavirus spike peptide pools or control peptides (ViraFEST assay). Input material: CD4+ T cells from blood, cultured in vitro. The receptors shown here come from a human donor who had recovered from COVID-19.

The V call is TRBV5-1, the J call TRBJ2-2; D call uncertain. The CDR3 loop spans 14 amino acids. Germline lookup yields CDR1 SGHRS and CDR2 YFSETQ. V lost 3 bases and J 8 bases, leaving 14 bases between the germline ends. The CDR3 loop is CASSSGSIAGELFF. CDR3 DNA: TGCGCCAGCAGCTCCGGGTCGATAGCAGGGGAGCTGTTTTTT.

The rearrangement joins TRBV19 to TRBJ1-5; possibly TRBD1 for D (5 bases). The CDR3 covers 17 residues. Germline CDR1 reads LNHDA; CDR2 reads SQIVND (reference sequence). Trimming left V 3 bases short and J 0 bases short, with 15 bases between. CDR3: CASSIRGNQYSNQPQHF. The CDR3 region has the DNA TGTGCCAGTAGTATCCGGGGGAACCAGTATAGCAATCAGCCCCAGCATTTT. The full variable domain, rest sourced from reference TRBV19 and TRBJ1-5, is DGGITQSPKYLFRKEGQNVTLSCEQNLNHDAMYWYRQDPGQGLRLIYYSQIVNDFQKGDIAEGYSVSREKKESFPLTVTSAQKNPTAFYLCASSIRGNQYSNQPQHFGDGTRLSIL.

The chain links TRBV7-9 to TRBJ1-6, with 9 bases that match TRBD1. Germline assignment: CDR1 SEHNR and CDR2 FQNEAQ (reference sequence). The CDR3 is 14 residues long. With 3 bases clipped from V and 9 bases from J, the junction kept 3 bases outside the gene matches. The CDR3 region has the DNA TGTGCCAGCAGCTTCAGGACAGGGGTTTCACCCCTCCACTTT. Its translation: CASSFRTGVSPLHF.

J is TRBJ1-1 and V is TRBV7-9; D is ambiguous. There are 15 residues in the CDR3. Germline V lookup: CDR1 SEHNR, CDR2 FQNEAQ (reference sequence). Trimming took 1 base from V and 2 from J, leaving 11 bases between them. The CDR3: CASSLDGPGNTEAFF. In nucleotides, the CDR3 is TGTGCCAGCAGCTTAGACGGCCCGGGTAACACTGAAGCTTTCTTT.

The chain employs TRBV7-9 and TRBJ1-2, with D hard to call. The ends were cut back, 3 bases at V and 4 bases at J, with 18 bases in the middle. The V gene's germline CDR1 is SEHNR and CDR2 FQNEAQ (reference sequence). This CDR3 has 16 amino acids. This CDR3 is CASSFLFGASSYGYTF. In nucleotides, the CDR3 is TGTGCCAGCAGCTTCCTCTTTGGAGCCAGTTCCTATGGCTACACCTTC.

This clonotype was detected only once. The rearrangement joins TRBV2 to TRBJ1-6, with 9 bases that match TRBD1. The junction had 1 base not matched to a gene; V was cut back by 1 base and J by 9 bases. The CDR3 has 14 residues. CDR1 SNHLY and CDR2 FYNNEI come from the germline V gene. CDR3 nucleotides: TGTGCCAGCAGTGAAGACAGGGGGCGTTCACCCCTCCACTTT. Amino acids: CASSEDRGRSPLHF. Full variable domain (rest looked up from reference TRBV2 and TRBJ1-6): EPEVTQTPSHQVTQMGQEVILRCVPISNHLYFYWYRQILGQKVEFLVSFYNNEISEKSEIFDDQFSVERPDGSNFTLKIRSTKLEDSAMYFCASSEDRGRSPLHFGNGTRLTVT.

J is TRBJ1-2 and V is TRBV19, with unresolved D. V shed 5 bases and J shed 2 bases, with 15 bases lying between them. Germline loops: CDR1 LNHDA, CDR2 SQIVND (reference sequence). The CDR3 totals 15 residues. The CDR3 spells CASSSSPSVNYGYTF. Written as DNA, the CDR3 is TGTGCCAGTAGTTCCTCACCTTCAGTAAACTATGGCTACACCTTC.

The chain joins TRBV24-1 to TRBJ1-5; tentatively, D is TRBD1 (5 bases). CDR3 size: 13 residues. CDR1 and CDR2 from the germline V gene are KGHDR and SFDVKD. V was pared by 1 base and J by 6 bases, with 6 bases between. The CDR3 DNA follows: TGTGCCACCAGTGATTTTGGGGGTCAGCCCCAGCATTTT. Its protein is CATSDFGGQPQHF.

This chain uses TRBV20-1 with TRBJ2-2; 10 bases agree with TRBD2. The CDR3 contains 14 residues. The V segment lost 2 bases and the J segment 13 bases; nucleotides outside the gene matches: 10. Germline V gives CDR1 DFQATT, CDR2 SNEGSKA (reference sequence). CDR3 loop: CSARPGLAPPGLFF. The CDR3 bases are TGCAGTGCTAGACCGGGACTAGCGCCCCCGGGGCTGTTTTTT.

This clonotype occurred a few times. The V gene is TRBV7-9, the J gene TRBJ1-4, with D possibly TRBD1 on 6 matching bases. Trimming removed 6 bases from V and 1 base from J, with 9 bases in between. This CDR3 region has 14 residues. Germline assignment: CDR1 SEHNR and CDR2 FQNEAQ (reference sequence). CDR3 residues: CASRRQETNEKLFF. Here the CDR3 DNA reads TGTGCCAGCAGGCGACAGGAAACTAATGAAAAACTGTTTTTT.

This sequence joins TRBV6-1 and TRBJ1-2; D is uncertain. The CDR3 loop spans 12 amino acids. Trimming took off 2 bases at V and 8 bases at J, with 9 bases between the two ends. Germline values: CDR1 MNHNS, CDR2 SASEGT. DNA for the CDR3: TGTGCCAGCAGTGAACCGCCGCGGGGCTACACCTTC. Its translation is CASSEPPRGYTF.

V gene TRBV24-1 combines with J gene TRBJ2-7, with TRBD2 as a possible D gene (5 bases). V was shortened by 5 bases and J by 4 bases, with 5 bases between the two germline ends. Germline lookup yields CDR1 KGHDR and CDR2 SFDVKD. The CDR3 sequence is 11 residues long. CDR3 in DNA: TGTGCCACCAGTGGAGGGTACGAGCAGTACTTC. Residues: CATSGGYEQYF.

The genes are TRBV20-1 and TRBJ2-3, with unresolved D. The germline gives CDR1 DFQATT, CDR2 SNEGSKA (reference sequence). The CDR3 runs to 13 residues. Trimming shortened V by 1 base and J by 0 bases, and 5 bases separated the two germline ends. CDR3 amino acids: CSARAASTDTQYF. The CDR3 DNA is TGCAGTGCTAGAGCCGCTAGCACAGATACGCAGTATTTT.

In DNA, the CDR3 is TGTGCCAGCAGCCCCCGGGCCCCAGGGGGCACAGATACGCAGTATTTT. Translated: CASSPRAPGGTDTQYF. The V and J genes are TRBV5-4 and TRBJ2-3, with D perhaps TRBD1 (6 bases). The CDR3 covers 16 residues. Per germline, CDR1 SGHNT and CDR2 YYREEE (reference sequence). Trimming took 4 bases from V and 1 from J, leaving 16 bases between them.

This chain joins TRBV6-2 or TRBV6-3 and TRBJ2-5; D uncertain. The CDR3 runs 11 residues. V lost 4 bases to trimming and J lost 7 bases, with 7 bases between them. CDR1 is MNHEY and CDR2 is SVGEGT in the germline V gene. CDR3 region: CASSSRRTQYF. The CDR3 nucleotides read TGTGCCAGCAGTTCCAGGAGGACCCAGTACTTC.

CDR3 nucleotide sequence: TGTGCCAGCAGTCCAGGGCGGAATGAGCAGTTCTTC. Translation gives CASSPGRNEQFF. The chain has TRBV6-1 and TRBJ2-1, with D possibly matching TRBD1 (5 bases). The V end lost 5 bases, the J end lost 7 bases, and 9 bases lay between the germline ends. The CDR3 has 12 amino acids. In germline, CDR1 is MNHNS, CDR2 SASEGT.

The chain has TRBV6-1 and TRBJ1-2; D might be TRBD1 (6 bases). CDR1 is MNHNS and CDR2 is SASEGT in the germline V gene. Trimming shortened V by 5 bases and J by 8 bases, and 21 bases separated the two germline ends. The CDR3 totals 15 residues. This CDR3 is CASSTIDPGQGGYTF. The CDR3 nucleotides read TGTGCCAGCAGTACCATTGATCCGGGACAAGGCGGCTACACCTTC.

The CDR3 here is CASSPLGREGYGYTF. CDR3 bases: TGTGCCAGCAGCCCCCTCGGAAGGGAGGGCTATGGCTACACCTTC. The chain uses TRBV6-2 or TRBV6-3 and TRBJ1-2; D is ambiguous. With 6 bases removed from V and 4 bases from J, the gap between germline ends came to 18 bases. Germline loops: CDR1 MNHEY, CDR2 SVGEGT. CDR3 length equals 15 residues.

This chain joins TRBV7-2 and TRBJ2-3; 9 nucleotides agree with TRBD1. Germline lookup yields CDR1 SGHTA and CDR2 FQGNSA. V lost 3 bases and J lost 4; bases outside the gene matches: 5. The length of the CDR3 is 15 residues. CDR3 coding DNA: TGTGCCAGCAGCTTCGGGGACAGGGACCCAGATACGCAGTATTTT. Its translation is CASSFGDRDPDTQYF.

V is TRBV7-9 and J is TRBJ2-5; 7 bases match TRBD1. The V and J ends lost 4 bases and 2 bases, in that order; junction bases with no gene match: 4. Germline V gene sequence: CDR1 SEHNR, CDR2 FQNEAQ (reference sequence). The CDR3 runs 14 residues. The CDR3 DNA follows: TGTGCCAGCAGCTCGGGACAGCCACAAGAGACCCAGTACTTC. Its protein is CASSSGQPQETQYF.

The chain joins TRBV15 to TRBJ2-1; TRBD2 matches at 10 bases. The CDR3 contains 15 residues. The V and J ends lost 3 bases and 6 bases, in that order; junction bases with no gene match: 5. Germline V CDR1 and CDR2: LNHNV, YYDKDF (reference sequence). CDR3 protein: CATSSLAGARNEQFF. CDR3 nucleotides: TGTGCCACCAGCAGCCTAGCGGGAGCGCGCAATGAGCAGTTCTTC.

V gene TRBV30 combines with J gene TRBJ1-4; no clear D gene. The CDR3 covers 15 residues. V gave up 0 bases and J gave up 1 base, with 9 bases separating them. From germline, CDR1 is GTSNPN and CDR2 SVGIG (reference sequence). This CDR3 is CAWSVLRQTNEKLFF. Written as DNA, the CDR3 is TGTGCCTGGAGTGTACTGAGGCAAACTAATGAAAAACTGTTTTTT.

The CDR3 here is CASSLSDAEAFF. The CDR3 DNA sequence: TGTGCCAGCAGCTTAAGTGACGCTGAAGCTTTCTTT. The genes are TRBV7-2 and TRBJ1-1; D remains ambiguous. Between the trimmed V and J ends, which lost 2 bases and 6 bases, there was a span of 7 bases. The V gene's germline CDR1 is SGHTA and CDR2 FQGNSA. The length of the CDR3 is 12 residues.

This chain links TRBV20-1 with TRBJ1-6; no definite D call. Germline V gene data show CDR1 as DFQATT and CDR2 as SNEGSKA (reference sequence). Deletions cut 3 bases from V and 7 bases from J, with 13 bases between. The CDR3 runs to 14 residues. The CDR3 region has the DNA TGCAGTGCTAGTTTAGGGCTGAGAAATTCACCCCTCCACTTT. Translating it yields CSASLGLRNSPLHF.

The genes are TRBV27 and TRBJ2-2; TRBD2 aligns across 10 bases. The V gene end was trimmed by 5 bases and the J gene end by 3 bases; junction bases not matched to a gene: 9. This CDR3 spans 17 amino acids. Germline assignment: CDR1 MNHEY and CDR2 SMNVEV (reference sequence). CDR3 nucleotides: TGTGCCAGCAGTCCCCTAGCGGGAGCGGTCGACACCGGGGAGCTGTTTTTT. Translation gives CASSPLAGAVDTGELFF.

This clonotype ranks as medium-sized. This chain connects TRBV28 to TRBJ2-3; 8 nucleotides match TRBD2. Germline CDR1 reads MDHEN; CDR2 reads SYDVKM. J was trimmed by 3 bases and V by 6 bases; bases with no gene match: 8. The CDR3 contains 15 residues. This CDR3 reads CASRGAGVGTDTQYF. The CDR3 DNA is TGTGCCAGCAGGGGAGCGGGAGTGGGGACAGATACGCAGTATTTT. The full variable domain, with the rest looked up from reference TRBV28 and TRBJ2-3, is DVKVTQSSRYLVKRTGEKVFLECVQDMDHENMFWYRQDPGLGLRLIYFSYDVKMKEKGDIPEGYSVSREKKERFSLILESASTNQTSMYLCASRGAGVGTDTQYFGPGTRLTVL.

The chain links TRBV6-2 or TRBV6-3 to TRBJ1-5; D may be TRBD1 (6 bases). Trimming cost V 2 bases and J 3 bases, with 17 bases left between them. The germline gives CDR1 MNHEY, CDR2 SVGEGT. This CDR3 is built from 17 residues. The CDR3 reads CASSYRRQATNNQPQHF. In DNA, the CDR3 is TGTGCCAGCAGTTACAGGCGACAGGCGACAAACAATCAGCCCCAGCATTTT.

This chain connects TRBV27 to TRBJ2-5; 13 bases line up with TRBD2. After removal of 11 bases from V and 2 bases from J, the junction contained 11 bases not matched to a gene. CDR3 length: 16 amino acids. Per the germline V gene, CDR1 is MNHEY and CDR2 is SMNVEV (reference sequence). The CDR3 reads CACSRLAGGRQETQYF. CDR3 nucleotide sequence: TGTGCCTGCTCGAGACTAGCGGGAGGAAGACAAGAGACCCAGTACTTC.

The CDR3 is CASSLGLGGRNEQFF. The DNA of the CDR3 is TGTGCCAGCAGTTTGGGGCTGGGCGGACGCAATGAGCAGTTCTTC. The rearrangement links TRBV28 to TRBJ2-1; possibly TRBD1 for D (5 bases). This CDR3 spans 15 amino acids. The V end lost 3 bases, the J end lost 6 bases, and 15 bases lay between the germline ends. Per the germline V gene, CDR1 is MDHEN and CDR2 is SYDVKM.

This clonotype was picked up a small number of times. This chain connects TRBV15 to TRBJ2-7; 14 bases match TRBD2. This CDR3 region has 18 residues. With 3 bases clipped from V and 3 bases from J, the junction kept 10 bases outside the gene matches. Germline V CDR1 and CDR2: LNHNV, YYDKDF (reference sequence). The CDR3 spells CATSSRRLAGGINYEQYF. As DNA, the CDR3 is TGTGCCACCAGCAGTAGGAGACTAGCGGGAGGGATAAACTACGAGCAGTACTTC.

V and J are TRBV7-9 and TRBJ1-1; possible D gene TRBD1, 6 bases. Trimming took off 7 bases at V and 4 bases at J, with 16 bases between the two ends. The length of the CDR3 is 14 residues. CDR1 is SEHNR and CDR2 is FQNEAQ in the germline V gene (reference sequence). CDR3 nucleotides: TGTGCCAGCACTCTAATGCGGACAGCCACTGAAGCTTTCTTT. Its translation is CASTLMRTATEAFF.

The J gene is TRBJ1-2, the V gene TRBV6-5; a possible D gene is TRBD1 (5 bases). The CDR3 is made up of 13 amino acids. V dropped 0 bases and J dropped 4 bases, with 6 bases sitting between them. Germline-derived CDR1 and CDR2 are MNHEY and SVGAGI. CDR3 in DNA: TGTGCCAGCAGTTACTCGGGGACCTATGGCTACACCTTC. As protein: CASSYSGTYGYTF.